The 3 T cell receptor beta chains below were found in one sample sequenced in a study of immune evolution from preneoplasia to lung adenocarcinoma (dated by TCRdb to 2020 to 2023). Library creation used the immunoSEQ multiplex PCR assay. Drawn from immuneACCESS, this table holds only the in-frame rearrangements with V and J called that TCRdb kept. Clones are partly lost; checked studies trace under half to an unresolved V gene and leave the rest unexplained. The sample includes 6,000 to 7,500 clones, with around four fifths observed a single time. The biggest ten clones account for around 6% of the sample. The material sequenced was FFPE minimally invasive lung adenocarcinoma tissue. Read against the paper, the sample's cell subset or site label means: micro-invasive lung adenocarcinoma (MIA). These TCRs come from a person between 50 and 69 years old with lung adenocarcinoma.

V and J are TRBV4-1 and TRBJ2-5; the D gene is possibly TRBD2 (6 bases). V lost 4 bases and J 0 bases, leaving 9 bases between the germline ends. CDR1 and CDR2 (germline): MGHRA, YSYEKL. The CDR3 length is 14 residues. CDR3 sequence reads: CASSLGLNQETQYF. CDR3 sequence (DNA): TGCGCCAGCAGCCTGGGACTGAACCAAGAGACCCAGTACTTC.

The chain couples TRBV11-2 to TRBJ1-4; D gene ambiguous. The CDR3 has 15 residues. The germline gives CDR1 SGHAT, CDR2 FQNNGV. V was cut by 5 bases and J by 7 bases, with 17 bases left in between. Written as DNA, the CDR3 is TGTGCCAGCAGCCCACCCGGACGGTCGGCTGAAAAACTGTTTTTT. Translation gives CASSPPGRSAEKLFF. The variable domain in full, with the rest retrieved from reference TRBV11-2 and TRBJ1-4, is EAGVAQSPRYKIIEKRQSVAFWCNPISGHATLYWYQQILGQGPKLLIQFQNNGVVDDSQLPKDRFSAERLKGVDSTLKIQPAKLEDSAVYLCASSPPGRSAEKLFFGSGTQLSVL.

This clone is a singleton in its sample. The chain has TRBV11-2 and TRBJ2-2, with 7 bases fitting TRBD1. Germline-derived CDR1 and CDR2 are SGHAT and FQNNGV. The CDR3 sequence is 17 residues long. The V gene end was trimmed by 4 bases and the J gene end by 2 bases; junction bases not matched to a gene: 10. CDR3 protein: CASSSVGGTPNTGELFF. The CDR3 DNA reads TGTGCCAGCAGCTCAGTAGGGGGCACCCCTAACACCGGGGAGCTGTTTTTT.